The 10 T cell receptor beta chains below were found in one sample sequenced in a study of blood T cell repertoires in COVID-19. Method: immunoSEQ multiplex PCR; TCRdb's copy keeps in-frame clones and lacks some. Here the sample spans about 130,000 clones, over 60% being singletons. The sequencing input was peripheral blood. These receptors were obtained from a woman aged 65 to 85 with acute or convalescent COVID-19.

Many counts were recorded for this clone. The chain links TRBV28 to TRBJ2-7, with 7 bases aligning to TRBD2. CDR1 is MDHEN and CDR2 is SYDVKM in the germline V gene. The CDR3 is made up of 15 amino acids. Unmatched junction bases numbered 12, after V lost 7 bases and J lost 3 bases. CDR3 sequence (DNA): TGTGCCAGCATGGATGGCGGGGGAGGCTTCTACGAGCAGTACTTC. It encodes CASMDGGGGFYEQYF.

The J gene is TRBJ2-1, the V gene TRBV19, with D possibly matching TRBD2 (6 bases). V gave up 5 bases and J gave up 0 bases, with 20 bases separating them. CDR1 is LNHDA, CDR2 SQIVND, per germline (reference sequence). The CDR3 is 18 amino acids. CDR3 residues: CASSPRGTWDGSYNEQFF. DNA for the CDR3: TGTGCCAGTAGTCCCCGCGGGACCTGGGATGGCTCCTACAATGAGCAGTTCTTC.

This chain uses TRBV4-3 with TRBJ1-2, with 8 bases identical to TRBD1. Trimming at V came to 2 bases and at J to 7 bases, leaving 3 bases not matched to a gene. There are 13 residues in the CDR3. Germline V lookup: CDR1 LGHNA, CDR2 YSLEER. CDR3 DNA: TGCGCCAGCAGCCAACAGGGGGCCGGTGGCTACACCTTC. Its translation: CASSQQGAGGYTF.

The CDR3 DNA reads TGCGCCAGCAGCCCCGACCCGGACAGGGCGGATGGCTACACCTTC. Translation: CASSPDPDRADGYTF. The chain recombines TRBV4-1 with TRBJ1-2; 8 bases are shared with TRBD1. The CDR3 extends over 15 amino acids. V trimming: 4 bases; J trimming: 6 bases; junction bases outside the gene matches: 10. Germline V gene sequence: CDR1 MGHRA, CDR2 YSYEKL.

CDR3 in DNA: TGTGCCAGCAGTTTTGAAGGGGGCGAGCAGTACTTC. Protein: CASSFEGGEQYF. The chain has TRBV27 and TRBJ2-7; D may be TRBD1 (6 bases). Germline values: CDR1 MNHEY, CDR2 SMNVEV (reference sequence). V was trimmed by 3 bases and J by 6 bases, leaving 9 bases between them. The CDR3 loop spans 12 amino acids.

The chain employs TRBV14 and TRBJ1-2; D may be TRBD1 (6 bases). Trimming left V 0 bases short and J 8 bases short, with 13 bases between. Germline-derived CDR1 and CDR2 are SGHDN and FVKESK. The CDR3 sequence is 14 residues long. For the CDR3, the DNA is TGTGCCAGCAGCCAAGAAGGGGGGGGGCTAGGCTACACCTTC. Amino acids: CASSQEGGGLGYTF.

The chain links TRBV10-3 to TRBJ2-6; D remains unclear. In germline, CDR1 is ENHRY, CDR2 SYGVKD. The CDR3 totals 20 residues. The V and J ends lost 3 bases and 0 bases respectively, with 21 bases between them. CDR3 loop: CAISDTANKLADSGANVLTF. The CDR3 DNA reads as TGTGCCATCAGTGATACCGCAAACAAGCTCGCGGACTCTGGGGCCAACGTCCTGACTTTC.

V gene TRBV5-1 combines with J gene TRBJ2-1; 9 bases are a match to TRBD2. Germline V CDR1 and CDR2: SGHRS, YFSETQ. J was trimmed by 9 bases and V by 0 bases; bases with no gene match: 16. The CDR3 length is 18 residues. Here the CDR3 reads CASSLAMSSGMGTSEQFF. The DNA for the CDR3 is TGCGCCAGCAGCTTGGCCATGTCTAGCGGGATGGGAACCTCTGAGCAGTTCTTC.

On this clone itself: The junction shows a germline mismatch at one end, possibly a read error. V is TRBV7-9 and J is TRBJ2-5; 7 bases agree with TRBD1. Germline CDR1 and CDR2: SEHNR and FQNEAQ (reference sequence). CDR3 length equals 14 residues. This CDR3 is CASSLPTGQGTQYF. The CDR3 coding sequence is TGTGCCAGCAGCCTACCGACAGGGCAAGGGACCCAGTACTTC.

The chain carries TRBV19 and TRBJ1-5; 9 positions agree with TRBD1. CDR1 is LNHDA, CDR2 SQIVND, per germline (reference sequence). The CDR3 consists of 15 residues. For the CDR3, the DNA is TGTGCAGTATGGGACGGGACAGGGAATAATCAGCCCCAGCATTTT. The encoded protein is CAVWDGTGNNQPQHF.